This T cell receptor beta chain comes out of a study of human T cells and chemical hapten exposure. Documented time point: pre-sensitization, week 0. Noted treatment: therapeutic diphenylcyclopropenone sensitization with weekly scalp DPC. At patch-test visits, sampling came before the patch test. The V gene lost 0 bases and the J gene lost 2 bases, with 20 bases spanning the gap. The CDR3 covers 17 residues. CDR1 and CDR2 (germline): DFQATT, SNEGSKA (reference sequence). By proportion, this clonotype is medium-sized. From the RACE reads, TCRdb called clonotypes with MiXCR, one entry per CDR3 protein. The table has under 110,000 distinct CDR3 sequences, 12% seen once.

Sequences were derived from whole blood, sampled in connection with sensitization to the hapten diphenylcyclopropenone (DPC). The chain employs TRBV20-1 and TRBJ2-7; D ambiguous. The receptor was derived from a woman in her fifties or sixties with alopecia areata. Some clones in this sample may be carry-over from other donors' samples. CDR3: CSARDDYTRTSAYEQYF. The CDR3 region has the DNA TGCAGTGCTAGAGACGATTACACCCGGACGTCCGCCTACGAGCAGTACTTC.